This T cell receptor (beta chain) was retrieved from a study of blood T cells in healthy people across ages. CDR3 length: 11 amino acids. Germline V gene lookup returns CDR1 SQVTM and CDR2 ANQGSEA. V gave up 6 bases and J gave up 6 bases; unmatched junction bases: 5. A second roughly 7 to 12 cycle PCR used barcoded and J-beta primers. Each CDR3 protein is one row after TCRdb ran MiXCR on the 5' RACE reads. This table holds fewer than 1,200,000 distinct CDR3 sequences, less than 25% found once. Another study also made use of these data, one on T cells of mothers and their children.

Sequences were obtained from blood. The origin of this receptor is a girl aged 2 to 10 in good health. The chain couples TRBV29-1 to TRBJ2-7; 7 bases match TRBD2. CDR3 region: CSVWWGGEQYF. The CDR3 region has the DNA TGCAGCGTATGGTGGGGGGGCGAGCAGTACTTC.